The 20 T cell receptor beta chains below come from one sample, sequenced in a study of radiation and T cells in renal cell carcinoma. Time point given: blood 2 weeks post-SBRT. Treatment reported: 15 Gy SBRT to primary tumor, nephrectomy 4 weeks later. Repertoires were generated with immunoSEQ multiplex PCR, while TCRdb's copy carries only in-frame clones and drops some. The profile shows around 70,000 clones, more than 75% of them singletons. The starting material was blood, obtained from a patient whose treatment included radiotherapy and nephrectomy. These receptors came from a man aged 60 to 75 with renal cell carcinoma.

The J gene is TRBJ1-2, the V gene TRBV27; 7 positions agree with TRBD1. V was pared by 2 bases and J by 4 bases, with 4 bases of the junction left unmatched. CDR3 size: 14 residues. Germline V gene data show CDR1 as MNHEY and CDR2 as SMNVEV (reference sequence). The CDR3 region is CASSLSGTAYGYTF. In nucleotides, the CDR3 is TGTGCCAGCAGTTTAAGTGGGACAGCCTATGGCTACACCTTC.

The sample holds one count of this clone. The chain couples TRBV10-3 to TRBJ1-4; a weak D match, TRBD1 (5 bases). V gave up 8 bases and J gave up 2 bases, with 6 bases separating them. This CDR3 has 12 residues. Germline lookup yields CDR1 ENHRY and CDR2 SYGVKD. Here the CDR3 DNA reads TGTGCCATCGGGGCTACTAATGAAAAACTGTTTTTT. Protein: CAIGATNEKLFF.

CDR3 loop: CSVVDENTGELFF. The CDR3 DNA reads TGCAGCGTTGTAGATGAGAACACCGGGGAGCTGTTTTTT. The chain employs TRBV29-1 and TRBJ2-2, with D hard to call. From germline, CDR1 is SQVTM and CDR2 ANQGSEA. V dropped 4 bases and J dropped 1 base, with 7 bases sitting between them. There are 13 residues in the CDR3.

This clone appeared a single time. V usage is TRBV5-4 and J usage is TRBJ2-7; D possibly matches TRBD1 or TRBD2 (5 bases each). The CDR3 consists of 15 residues. V was pared by 1 base and J by 0 bases, with 11 bases between. CDR1 and CDR2 from the germline V gene are SGHNT and YYREEE (reference sequence). This chain's CDR3 is CASSLLGENSYEQYF. CDR3 coding DNA: TGTGCCAGCAGCTTGCTAGGGGAGAACTCCTACGAGCAGTACTTC.

This rearrangement joins TRBV13 to TRBJ2-1, with D unclear. Germline V gene sequence: CDR1 PRHDT, CDR2 FYEKMQ (reference sequence). This CDR3 comprises 19 residues. The V end lost 2 bases, the J end lost 0 bases, and 20 bases lay between the germline ends. For the CDR3, the DNA is TGTGCCAGCAGCTTATCTCGGGCGGTCACTCGGAGCTCCTACAATGAGCAGTTCTTC. Protein product: CASSLSRAVTRSSYNEQFF.

The rearrangement links TRBV5-1 to TRBJ2-3; D is possibly TRBD1 or TRBD2 (5 bases each). The CDR3 length is 14 residues. Germline V gene data show CDR1 as SGHRS and CDR2 as YFSETQ. The V end was cut by 4 bases, the J end by 3 bases, with 12 bases between. CDR3 nucleotides: TGCGCCAGCAGCGGGCTGGGGGTTACAGATACGCAGTATTTT. Residues: CASSGLGVTDTQYF.

The V call is TRBV6-1, the J call TRBJ1-3, with 7 bases identical to TRBD1. CDR1 is MNHNS and CDR2 is SASEGT in the germline V gene. J lost 3 bases, V lost 0 bases, and 11 bases had no gene match. The CDR3 covers 18 residues. As DNA, the CDR3 is TGTGCCAGCAGTGAAGCTATTGGACAGGCGGCCGTTGGAAACACCATATATTTT. It specifies CASSEAIGQAAVGNTIYF.

This clone was found once. The V call is TRBV7-2, the J call TRBJ2-1; D may correspond to TRBD1 or TRBD2 (5 bases each). There are 14 residues in the CDR3. V lost 0 bases and J 10 bases, leaving 13 bases between the germline ends. CDR1 SGHTA and CDR2 FQGNSA come from the germline V gene. CDR3 bases: TGTGCCAGCAGCTTAGCGGGGGACGGACGGGAGCAGTTCTTC. It yields the protein CASSLAGDGREQFF. Full variable domain (outside the CDR3, taken from reference TRBV7-2 and TRBJ2-1): GAGVSQSPSNKVTEKGKDVELRCDPISGHTALYWYRQSLGQGLEFLIYFQGNSAPDKSGLPSDRFSAERTGGSVSTLTIQRTQQEDSAVYLCASSLAGDGREQFFGPGTRLTVL.

This chain joins TRBV18 and TRBJ2-7; 9 bases align to TRBD1. Germline CDR1 KGHSH, CDR2 LQKENI. This CDR3 is built from 15 residues. Unmatched junction bases numbered 6, after V lost 6 bases and J lost 0 bases. The CDR3 DNA reads as TGTGCCAGCTCCCCCGGGACAGGGTTCTCCTACGAGCAGTACTTC. Encoded protein: CASSPGTGFSYEQYF.

V and J are TRBV29-1 and TRBJ2-7, with 14 nucleotides matching TRBD2. The J segment lost 6 bases and the V segment lost 7 bases, leaving 5 bases of the junction unmatched. The germline V gene has CDR1 SQVTM and CDR2 ANQGSEA. The CDR3 runs 13 residues. The CDR3 region has the DNA TGCAGCGGCGGGACTAGCGGGAGCGGCGAGCAGTACTTC. Its protein product is CSGGTSGSGEQYF.

This chain connects TRBV6-1 to TRBJ2-7; 7 positions agree with TRBD1. Looked up from germline, CDR1 is MNHNS and CDR2 is SASEGT. The V gene end was trimmed by 4 bases and the J gene end by 3 bases; junction bases not matched to a gene: 18. The CDR3 length is 18 residues. CDR3 region: CASSGRFPSRTGYYEQYF. As DNA, the CDR3 is TGTGCCAGCAGTGGGCGCTTCCCCTCAAGGACAGGATACTACGAGCAGTACTTC.

The J gene is TRBJ2-1, the V gene TRBV2, with D possibly TRBD1 on 6 matching bases. This CDR3 has 16 amino acids. Germline values: CDR1 SNHLY, CDR2 FYNNEI. V was clipped by 2 bases and J by 6 bases, with 17 bases between them. The CDR3 nucleotides read TGTGCCAGCAGTGAACTTGTAGAGACAGGAGGCAATGAGCAGTTCTTC. This gives the protein CASSELVETGGNEQFF.

J is TRBJ2-5 and V is TRBV9; the D gene is possibly TRBD2 (6 bases). CDR1 SGDLS and CDR2 YYNGEE come from the germline V gene. The CDR3 loop spans 16 amino acids. The V end lost 0 bases, the J end lost 5 bases, and 17 bases lay between the germline ends. CDR3 DNA sequence: TGTGCCAGCAGCGTAGATGGAGGGTCTGGATTCGAGACCCAGTACTTC. Amino acids: CASSVDGGSGFETQYF.

CDR3 amino acids: CASSPHSGEGGVETQYF. CDR3 sequence (DNA): TGTGCCAGCAGCCCCCATAGTGGAGAAGGCGGGGTCGAGACCCAGTACTTC. This chain uses TRBV7-2 with TRBJ2-5; weak D call: TRBD2 (6 bases). There are 17 residues in the CDR3. V shed 5 bases and J shed 5 bases, with 24 bases lying between them. CDR1 and CDR2 (germline): SGHTA, FQGNSA.

The chain links TRBV4-1 to TRBJ2-7, with D possibly TRBD2 on 6 matching bases. CDR1 is MGHRA and CDR2 is YSYEKL in the germline V gene. The CDR3 contains 13 residues. V was shortened by 7 bases and J by 6 bases, with 16 bases between the two germline ends. The CDR3, as DNA: TGCGCCAGCACCCTCCGGCGGGGTCTCGAGCAGTACTTC. It codes for CASTLRRGLEQYF.

The rearrangement uses TRBV7-8 and TRBJ2-3, with D possibly being TRBD1 or TRBD2 (5 bases each). The CDR3 is 15 amino acids. Germline V gives CDR1 SGHVS, CDR2 FQNEAQ. Trimming took off 3 bases at V and 5 bases at J, with 15 bases between the two ends. CDR3 coding DNA: TGTGCCAGCAGCTTTTCACGGACGAGGGGAGATACGCAGTATTTT. It encodes CASSFSRTRGDTQYF.

V and J are TRBV28 and TRBJ2-7, with unresolved D. Trimming took off 2 bases at V and 9 bases at J, with 8 bases between the two ends. The germline CDR1 and CDR2 sequences are MDHEN and SYDVKM. CDR3 length equals 11 residues. CDR3 residues: CASSLALGQYF. CDR3 coding DNA: TGTGCCAGCAGTTTAGCCCTCGGGCAGTACTTC. The complete variable domain, with remaining parts taken from reference TRBV28 and TRBJ2-7, reads DVKVTQSSRYLVKRTGEKVFLECVQDMDHENMFWYRQDPGLGLRLIYFSYDVKMKEKGDIPEGYSVSREKKERFSLILESASTNQTSMYLCASSLALGQYFGPGTRLTVT.

The chain employs TRBV7-2 and TRBJ2-2; D is perhaps TRBD1 or TRBD2 (5 bases each). V was shortened by 5 bases and J by 6 bases, with 19 bases between the two germline ends. Germline V CDR1 and CDR2: SGHTA, FQGNSA. This CDR3 has 16 amino acids. In DNA form, the CDR3 reads TGTGCCAGCAGCCCACCGAGGGGAGCGACGGCCGGGGAGCTGTTTTTT. Its translation is CASSPPRGATAGELFF.

J is TRBJ1-5 and V is TRBV28; D remains unclear. Trimming took off 2 bases at V and 7 bases at J, with 12 bases between the two ends. From germline, CDR1 is MDHEN and CDR2 SYDVKM. CDR3 size: 14 residues. CDR3 residues: CASSLSSPWQPQHF. The CDR3 DNA reads as TGTGCCAGCAGTTTAAGCTCTCCTTGGCAGCCCCAGCATTTT.

This rearrangement joins TRBV27 to TRBJ2-5; D remains unclear. Germline CDR1 and CDR2: MNHEY and SMNVEV (reference sequence). V was shortened by 7 bases and J by 5 bases, with 8 bases between the two germline ends. The CDR3 has 11 residues. The CDR3 nucleotides read TGTGCCAGCACCCCGAGGGAGACCCAGTACTTC. It yields the protein CASTPRETQYF.